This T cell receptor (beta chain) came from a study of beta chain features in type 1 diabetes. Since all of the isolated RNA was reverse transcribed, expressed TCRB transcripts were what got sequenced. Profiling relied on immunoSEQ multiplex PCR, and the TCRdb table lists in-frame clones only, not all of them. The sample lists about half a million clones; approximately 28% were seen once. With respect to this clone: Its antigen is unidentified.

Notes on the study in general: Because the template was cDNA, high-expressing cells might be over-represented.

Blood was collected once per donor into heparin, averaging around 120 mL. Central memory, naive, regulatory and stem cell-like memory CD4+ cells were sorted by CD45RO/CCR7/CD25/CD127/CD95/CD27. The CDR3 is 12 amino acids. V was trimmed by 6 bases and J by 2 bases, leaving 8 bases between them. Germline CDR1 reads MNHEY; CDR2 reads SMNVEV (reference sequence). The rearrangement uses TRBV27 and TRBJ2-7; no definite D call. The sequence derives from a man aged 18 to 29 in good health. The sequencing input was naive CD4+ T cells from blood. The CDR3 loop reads CASSRNTYEQYF. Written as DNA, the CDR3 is TGTGCCAGCAGCCGGAACACCTACGAGCAGTACTTC.